The rows below give T cell receptor beta chains drawn from one sample of a study of Graves' ophthalmopathy and Graves' hyperthyroidism. MiXCR, applied by TCRdb to the multiplex PCR reads, yields one record per CDR3 protein. Among around 590,000 distinct CDR3 sequences listed, approximately 35% were seen once. The material sequenced was peripheral blood or thyroid tissue (not recorded which). The receptor set was obtained from an adult man with Graves' hyperthyroidism. The CDR3 runs from the conserved cysteine through the conserved F or W. D genes are given only for firm matches. Clone size is given for some rows only: seen once, a few or many times, or a class if the clone is expanded.

few,TRBD1,TRBV6-5,TRBJ1-2,CASSGTGYGHTF,TGTGCCAGCAGTGGGACAGGGTATGGCCACACCTTC
few,.,TRBV29-1,TRBJ2-1,CSVGRLYNEQFF,TGCAGCGTTGGGAGGTTATACAATGAGCAGTTCTTC
many,.,TRBV12-3/TRBV12-4,TRBJ1-1,CASSHRHRSTEAFF,TGTGCCAGCAGCCACCGGCACAGGTCTACTGAAGCTTTCTTT
.,.,TRBV19,TRBJ1-2,CASSIDSGVYGYTF,TGTGCCAGTAGTATAGACTCGGGAGTCTATGGCTACACCTTC
many,.,TRBV10-3,TRBJ2-5,CATAPGTETQYF,TGTGCCACGGCCCCCGGGACGGAGACCCAGTACTTC
many,TRBD2,TRBV10-3,TRBJ2-7,CAIRGTLAGPSYEQYF,TGTGCCATCAGGGGGACACTAGCGGGTCCCTCCTACGAGCAGTACTTC
once,TRBD2,TRBV19,TRBJ2-1,CASRALAGGHEQFF,TGTGCCAGTAGGGCACTAGCGGGAGGGCATGAGCAGTTCTTC
.,.,TRBV5-1,TRBJ1-1,CASSLGLWGANTEAFF,TGCGCCAGCAGCTTGGGATTATGGGGGGCTAACACTGAAGCTTTCTTT
many,.,TRBV20-1,TRBJ2-7,CSAHFTGNPSYEQYF,TGCAGTGCGCATTTTACAGGGAATCCCTCCTACGAGCAGTACTTC
.,TRBD1,TRBV19,TRBJ1-2,CASSTTGGIDGYTF,TGTGCCAGTAGTACTACAGGGGGGATAGATGGCTACACCTTC
many,.,TRBV24-1,TRBJ2-2,CATSDLAAGSNTGELFF,TGTGCCACCAGTGATTTGGCGGCGGGATCGAACACCGGGGAGCTGTTTTTT
.,.,TRBV7-2,TRBJ1-5,CASSEAAGTNQPQHF,TGTGCCAGCAGCGAAGCGGCAGGGACCAATCAGCCCCAGCATTTT
.,.,TRBV2,TRBJ1-3,CARRPSSGNTIYF,TGTGCCAGGAGGCCGAGCTCTGGAAACACCATATATTTT
many,.,TRBV7-8,TRBJ1-3,CASSLALAGTGNTIYF,TGTGCCAGCAGCTTAGCGCTAGCAGGGACTGGAAACACCATATATTTT
.,.,TRBV12-3/TRBV12-4,TRBJ1-4,CASSRDEVEKLFF,TGTGCCAGCTCACGGGACGAGGTGGAAAAACTGTTTTTT
.,TRBD1,TRBV29-1,TRBJ2-7,CSGQGPYEQYF,TGCAGCGGACAGGGCCCATACGAGCAGTACTTC
.,.,TRBV30,TRBJ2-7,CAWILDYEQYF,TGTGCCTGGATCTTGGACTACGAGCAGTACTTC
.,TRBD1,TRBV5-8,TRBJ1-1,CASSMGQGRNTEAFF,TGTGCCAGCAGCATGGGACAGGGAAGGAACACTGAAGCTTTCTTT
once,TRBD1,TRBV10-2,TRBJ2-1,CASRDSQFNEQFF,TGCGCCAGCCGGGACAGCCAATTCAATGAGCAGTTCTTC
many,.,TRBV10-3,TRBJ1-3,CAISDQASSGNTIYF,TGTGCCATCAGTGACCAGGCTAGCTCTGGAAACACCATATATTTT
few,TRBD1,TRBV6-1,TRBJ1-2,CASSATGTGVYGYTF,TGTGCCAGCAGCGCGACCGGGACAGGAGTCTATGGCTACACCTTC
many,.,TRBV7-8,TRBJ2-2,CASSSGGSYTGELFF,TGTGCCAGCAGCTCTGGGGGTAGCTACACCGGGGAGCTGTTTTTT
.,.,TRBV10-3,TRBJ1-5,CAISQRRAGIQPQHF,TGTGCCATCAGTCAACGCAGGGCCGGGATACAGCCCCAGCATTTT
.,TRBD2,TRBV29-1,TRBJ2-7,CSVLSGGNEQYF,TGCAGCGTTCTGAGCGGGGGAAACGAGCAGTACTTC
few,TRBD1,TRBV7-9,TRBJ2-7,CASSYRDRAHEQYF,TGTGCCAGCAGCTACCGGGACAGGGCCCACGAGCAGTACTTC
many,.,TRBV29-1,TRBJ1-1,CSATQGPTEAFF,TGCAGCGCTACACAGGGTCCCACTGAAGCTTTCTTT
few,TRBD2,TRBV5-4,TRBJ2-3,CASSFSGGSADTQYF,TGTGCCAGCAGCTTCAGCGGGGGCAGTGCGGATACGCAGTATTTT
many,.,TRBV19,TRBJ1-1,CASSNRANTEAFF,TGTGCCAGTAGCAACAGGGCGAACACTGAAGCTTTCTTT
.,TRBD1,TRBV7-9,TRBJ1-2,CASSQRQGRLEGYTF,TGTGCCAGCAGCCAAAGACAGGGAAGGTTAGAAGGCTACACCTTC
.,TRBD2,TRBV7-9,TRBJ2-1,CASSPEGAGDNEQFF,TGTGCCAGCAGCCCAGAGGGAGCGGGAGACAATGAGCAGTTCTTC
few,TRBD1,TRBV19,TRBJ1-1,CASSIDRANTEAFF,TGTGCCAGTAGTATCGACAGGGCGAACACTGAAGCTTTCTTT
few,TRBD2,TRBV10-1,TRBJ2-2,CASSHPGAGASTGELFF,TGCGCCAGCAGCCATCCAGGAGCGGGAGCGAGCACCGGGGAGCTGTTTTTT
.,.,TRBV7-2,TRBJ1-4,CASSQDGQSNEKLFF,TGTGCCAGCAGCCAGGACGGACAGAGCAATGAAAAACTGTTTTTT
few,.,TRBV19,TRBJ2-7,CASSIVAAAYEQYF,TGTGCCAGTAGTATAGTGGCAGCTGCCTACGAGCAGTACTTC
few,.,TRBV12-3/TRBV12-4,TRBJ2-5,CASSFCPRPEETQYF,TGTGCCAGCAGTTTTTGCCCTCGTCCGGAGGAGACCCAGTACTTC
.,TRBD2,TRBV4-1,TRBJ2-5,CASSQVFRLAGGPVETQYF,TGCGCCAGCAGCCAAGTTTTTCGGTTAGCGGGAGGGCCCGTGGAGACCCAGTACTTC
.,.,TRBV9,TRBJ2-2,CASSVGGGYTGELFF,TGTGCCAGCAGCGTAGGGGGGGGCTACACCGGGGAGCTGTTTTTT
many,.,TRBV15,TRBJ1-3,CATSRDRTLSGNTIYF,TGTGCCACCAGCAGAGATCGGACGCTCTCTGGAAACACCATATATTTT
few,.,TRBV7-2,TRBJ1-2,CASSPLATDNYGYTF,TGTGCCAGCAGCCCCCTCGCGACAGATAACTATGGCTACACCTTC
.,TRBD1,TRBV12-3/TRBV12-4,TRBJ1-2,CASGHYGTANYGYAF,TGTGCCAGCGGCCACTACGGGACAGCGAACTATGGCTACGCCTTC
.,.,TRBV15,TRBJ2-5,CATSSLGSGQETQYF,TGTGCCACCAGCAGCTTAGGGTCGGGTCAGGAGACCCAGTACTTC
.,.,TRBV6-6,TRBJ2-3,CASRRLGTDTQYF,TGTGCCAGCAGACGACTGGGCACAGATACGCAGTATTTT
.,.,TRBV7-2,TRBJ1-2,CASSLVVYSPGYGYTF,TGTGCCAGCAGCTTAGTGGTTTATTCGCCGGGATATGGCTACACCTTC